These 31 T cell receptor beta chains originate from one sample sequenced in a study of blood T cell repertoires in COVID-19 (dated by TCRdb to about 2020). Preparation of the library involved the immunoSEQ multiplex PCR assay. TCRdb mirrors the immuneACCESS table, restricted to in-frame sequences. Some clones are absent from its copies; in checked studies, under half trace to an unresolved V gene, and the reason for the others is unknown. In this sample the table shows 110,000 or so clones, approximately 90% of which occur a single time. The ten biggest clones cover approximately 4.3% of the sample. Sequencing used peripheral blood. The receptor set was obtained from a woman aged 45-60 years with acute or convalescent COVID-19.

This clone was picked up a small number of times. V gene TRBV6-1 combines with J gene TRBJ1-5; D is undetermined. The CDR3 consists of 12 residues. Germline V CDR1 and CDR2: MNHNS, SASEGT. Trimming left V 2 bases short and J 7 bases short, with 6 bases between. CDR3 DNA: TGTGCCAGCAGTGAACGTTCCCAGCCCCAGCATTTT. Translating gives CASSERSQPQHF.

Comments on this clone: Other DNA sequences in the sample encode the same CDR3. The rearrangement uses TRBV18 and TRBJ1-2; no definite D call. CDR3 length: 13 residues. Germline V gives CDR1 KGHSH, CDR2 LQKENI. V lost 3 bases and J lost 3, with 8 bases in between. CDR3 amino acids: CASSPGTDYGYTF. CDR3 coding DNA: TGTGCCAGCTCACCCGGAACAGACTATGGCTACACCTTC.

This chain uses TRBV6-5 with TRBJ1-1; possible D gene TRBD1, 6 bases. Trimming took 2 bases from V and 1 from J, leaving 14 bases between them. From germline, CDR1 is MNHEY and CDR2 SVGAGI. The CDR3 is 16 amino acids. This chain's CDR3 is CASSYGFGQTNTEAFF. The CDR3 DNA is TGTGCCAGCAGTTACGGGTTCGGACAGACGAACACTGAAGCTTTCTTT.

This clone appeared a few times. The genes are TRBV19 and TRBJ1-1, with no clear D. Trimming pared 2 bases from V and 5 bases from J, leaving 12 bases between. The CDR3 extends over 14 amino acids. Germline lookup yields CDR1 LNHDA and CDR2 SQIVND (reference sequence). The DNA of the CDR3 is TGTGCCAGTAGTATAAAGCCTCGGGGAACTGAAGCTTTCTTT. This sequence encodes CASSIKPRGTEAFF.

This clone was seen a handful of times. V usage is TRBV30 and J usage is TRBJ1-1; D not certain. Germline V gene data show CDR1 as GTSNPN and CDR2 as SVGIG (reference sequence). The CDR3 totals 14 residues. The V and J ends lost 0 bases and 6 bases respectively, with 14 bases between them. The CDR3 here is CAWSVAPTNAEAFF. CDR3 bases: TGTGCCTGGAGTGTGGCCCCGACTAACGCTGAAGCTTTCTTT.

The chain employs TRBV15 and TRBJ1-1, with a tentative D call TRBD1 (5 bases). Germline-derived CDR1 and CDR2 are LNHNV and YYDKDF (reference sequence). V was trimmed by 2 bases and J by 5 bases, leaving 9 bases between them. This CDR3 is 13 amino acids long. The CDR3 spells CATSRPGGTEAFF. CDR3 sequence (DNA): TGTGCCACCAGCAGACCTGGGGGGACTGAAGCTTTCTTT.

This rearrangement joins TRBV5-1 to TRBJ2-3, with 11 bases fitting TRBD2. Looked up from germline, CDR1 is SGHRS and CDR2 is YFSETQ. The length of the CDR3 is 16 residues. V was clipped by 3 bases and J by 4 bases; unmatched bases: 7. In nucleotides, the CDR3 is TGCGCCAGCAGCTCCGGTAGCGGGGGGGTAGCAGATACGCAGTATTTT. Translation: CASSSGSGGVADTQYF.

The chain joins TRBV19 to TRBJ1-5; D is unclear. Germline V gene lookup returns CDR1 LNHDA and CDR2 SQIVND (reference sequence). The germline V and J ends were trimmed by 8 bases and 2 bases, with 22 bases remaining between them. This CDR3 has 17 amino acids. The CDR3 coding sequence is TGTGCCAGTGCGGACTCTTTATCTGGTGGGGGCAATCAGCCCCAGCATTTT. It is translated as CASADSLSGGGNQPQHF. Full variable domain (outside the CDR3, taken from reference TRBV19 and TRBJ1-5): DGGITQSPKYLFRKEGQNVTLSCEQNLNHDAMYWYRQDPGQGLRLIYYSQIVNDFQKGDIAEGYSVSREKKESFPLTVTSAQKNPTAFYLCASADSLSGGGNQPQHFGDGTRLSIL.

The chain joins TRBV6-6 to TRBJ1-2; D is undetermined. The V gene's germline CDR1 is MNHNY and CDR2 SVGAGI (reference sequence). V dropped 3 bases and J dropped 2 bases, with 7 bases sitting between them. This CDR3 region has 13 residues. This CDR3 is CASSYPSNYGYTF. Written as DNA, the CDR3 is TGTGCCAGCAGTTATCCGTCCAACTATGGCTACACCTTC.

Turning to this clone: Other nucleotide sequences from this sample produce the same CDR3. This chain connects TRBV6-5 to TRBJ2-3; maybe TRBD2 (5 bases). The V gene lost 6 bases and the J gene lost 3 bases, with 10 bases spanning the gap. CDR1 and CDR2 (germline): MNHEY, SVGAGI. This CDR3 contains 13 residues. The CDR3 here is CASRPEATDTQYF. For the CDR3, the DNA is TGTGCCAGCAGACCGGAGGCGACAGATACGCAGTATTTT.

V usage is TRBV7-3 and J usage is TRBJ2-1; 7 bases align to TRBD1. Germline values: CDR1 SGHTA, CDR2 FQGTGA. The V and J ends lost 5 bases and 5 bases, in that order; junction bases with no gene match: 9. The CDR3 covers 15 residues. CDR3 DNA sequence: TGTGCCAGCAGCCATCGACAGGGACCCAACAATGAGCAGTTCTTC. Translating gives CASSHRQGPNNEQFF. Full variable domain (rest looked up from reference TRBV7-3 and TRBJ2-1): GAGVSQTPSNKVTEKGKYVELRCDPISGHTALYWYRQSLGQGPEFLIYFQGTGAADDSGLPNDRFFAVRPEGSVSTLKIQRTERGDSAVYLCASSHRQGPNNEQFFGPGTRLTVL.

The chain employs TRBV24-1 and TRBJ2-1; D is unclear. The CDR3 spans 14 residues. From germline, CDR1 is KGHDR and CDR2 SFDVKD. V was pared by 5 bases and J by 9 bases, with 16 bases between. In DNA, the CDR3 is TGTGCCACCAGTGCTACAGCAGGTACCCGTGAGCAGTTCTTC. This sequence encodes CATSATAGTREQFF.

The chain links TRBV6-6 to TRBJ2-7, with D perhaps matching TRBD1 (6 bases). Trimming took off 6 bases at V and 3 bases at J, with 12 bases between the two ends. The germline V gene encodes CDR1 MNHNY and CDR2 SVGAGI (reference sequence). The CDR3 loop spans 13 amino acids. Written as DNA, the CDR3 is TGTGCCAGCAGCCCACCACAGGGCTACGAGCAGTACTTC. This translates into CASSPPQGYEQYF.

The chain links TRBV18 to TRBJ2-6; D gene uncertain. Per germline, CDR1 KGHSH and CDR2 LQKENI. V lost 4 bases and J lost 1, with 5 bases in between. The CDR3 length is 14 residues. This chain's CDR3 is CASSRQSGANVLTF. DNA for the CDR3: TGTGCCAGCTCACGGCAATCTGGGGCCAACGTCCTGACTTTC.

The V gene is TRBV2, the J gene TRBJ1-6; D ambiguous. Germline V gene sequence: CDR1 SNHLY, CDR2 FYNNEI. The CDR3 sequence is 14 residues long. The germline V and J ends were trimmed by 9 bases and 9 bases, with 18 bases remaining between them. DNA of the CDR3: TGTGCCAGTGTGGAGCAGACGGTAATTTCACCCCTCCACTTT. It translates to CASVEQTVISPLHF.

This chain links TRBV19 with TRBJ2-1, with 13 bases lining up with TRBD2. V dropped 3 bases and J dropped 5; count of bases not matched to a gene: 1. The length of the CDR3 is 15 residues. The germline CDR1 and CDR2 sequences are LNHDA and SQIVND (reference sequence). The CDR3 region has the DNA TGTGCCAGTAGTATGGGACTAGCGGGGCACAATGAGCAGTTCTTC. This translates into CASSMGLAGHNEQFF.

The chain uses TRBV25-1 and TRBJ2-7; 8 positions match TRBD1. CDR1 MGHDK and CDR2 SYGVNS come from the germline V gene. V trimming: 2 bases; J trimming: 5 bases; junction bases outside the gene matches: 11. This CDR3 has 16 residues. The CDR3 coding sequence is TGTGCCAGCAGTGAAACCCTAGGCAGGGGGCAGGACGAGCAGTACTTC. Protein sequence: CASSETLGRGQDEQYF.

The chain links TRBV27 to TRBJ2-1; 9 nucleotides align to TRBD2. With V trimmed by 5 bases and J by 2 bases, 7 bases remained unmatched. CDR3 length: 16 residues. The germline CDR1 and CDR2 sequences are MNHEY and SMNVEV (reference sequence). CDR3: CASSKFGGRAYNEQFF. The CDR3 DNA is TGTGCCAGCAGTAAGTTTGGCGGGAGGGCCTACAATGAGCAGTTCTTC.

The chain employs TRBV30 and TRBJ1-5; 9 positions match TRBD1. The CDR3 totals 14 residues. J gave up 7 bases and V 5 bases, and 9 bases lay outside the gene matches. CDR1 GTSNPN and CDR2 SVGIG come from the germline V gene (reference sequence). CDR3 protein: CAWGIQGAGQPQHF. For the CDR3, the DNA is TGTGCCTGGGGTATACAGGGGGCAGGGCAGCCCCAGCATTTT.

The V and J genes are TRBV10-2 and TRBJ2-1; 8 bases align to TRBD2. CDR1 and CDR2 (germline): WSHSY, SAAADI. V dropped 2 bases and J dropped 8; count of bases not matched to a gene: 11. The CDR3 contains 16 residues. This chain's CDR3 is CASSEAGGGGLDEQFF. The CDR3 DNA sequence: TGCGCCAGCAGTGAGGCGGGAGGAGGGGGATTGGATGAGCAGTTCTTC.

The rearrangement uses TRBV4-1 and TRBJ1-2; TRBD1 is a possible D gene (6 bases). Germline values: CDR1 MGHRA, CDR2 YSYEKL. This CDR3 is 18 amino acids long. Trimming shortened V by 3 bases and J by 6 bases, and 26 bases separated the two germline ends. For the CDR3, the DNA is TGCGCCAGCAGCCAGATAACAGGCGCGGGGGCAGGAAGGAATGGCTACACCTTC. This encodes CASSQITGAGAGRNGYTF.

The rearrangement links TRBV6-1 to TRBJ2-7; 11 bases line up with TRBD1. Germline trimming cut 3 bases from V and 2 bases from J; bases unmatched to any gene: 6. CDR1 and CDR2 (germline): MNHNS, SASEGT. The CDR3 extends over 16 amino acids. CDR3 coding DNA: TGTGCCAGCAGTGACGCGGGGACAGGGGGGACCTACGAGCAGTACTTC. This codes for CASSDAGTGGTYEQYF.

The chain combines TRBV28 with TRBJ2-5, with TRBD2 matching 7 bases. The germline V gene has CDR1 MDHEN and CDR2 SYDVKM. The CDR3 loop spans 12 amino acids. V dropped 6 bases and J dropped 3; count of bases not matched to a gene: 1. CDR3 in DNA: TGTGCCAGCAGGGGAGGGGAAGAGACCCAGTACTTC. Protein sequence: CASRGGEETQYF.

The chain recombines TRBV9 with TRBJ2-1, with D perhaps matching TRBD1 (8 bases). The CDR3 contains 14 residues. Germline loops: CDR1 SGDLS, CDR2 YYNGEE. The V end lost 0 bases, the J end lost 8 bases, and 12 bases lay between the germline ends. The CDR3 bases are TGTGCCAGCAGCGTAGGGACAGGGAGGGATGAGCAGTTCTTC. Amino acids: CASSVGTGRDEQFF.

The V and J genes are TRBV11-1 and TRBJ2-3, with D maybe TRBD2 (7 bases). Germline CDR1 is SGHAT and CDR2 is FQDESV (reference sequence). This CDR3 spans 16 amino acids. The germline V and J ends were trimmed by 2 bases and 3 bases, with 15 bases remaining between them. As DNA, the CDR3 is TGTGCCAGCAGCTTAACGGAGGCGGGGGCTACAGATACGCAGTATTTT. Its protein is CASSLTEAGATDTQYF.

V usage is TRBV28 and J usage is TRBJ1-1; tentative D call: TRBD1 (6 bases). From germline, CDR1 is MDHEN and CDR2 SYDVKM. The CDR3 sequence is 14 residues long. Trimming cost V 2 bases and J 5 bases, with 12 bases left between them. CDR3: CASSLIRGGTEAFF. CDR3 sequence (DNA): TGTGCCAGCAGTTTAATCAGGGGAGGGACTGAAGCTTTCTTT.

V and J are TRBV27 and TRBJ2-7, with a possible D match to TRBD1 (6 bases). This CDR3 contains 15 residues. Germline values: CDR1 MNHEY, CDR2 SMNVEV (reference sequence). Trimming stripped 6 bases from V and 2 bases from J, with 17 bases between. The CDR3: CASSLQGRETYEQYF. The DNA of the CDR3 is TGTGCCAGCAGCCTACAGGGCAGGGAAACCTACGAGCAGTACTTC.

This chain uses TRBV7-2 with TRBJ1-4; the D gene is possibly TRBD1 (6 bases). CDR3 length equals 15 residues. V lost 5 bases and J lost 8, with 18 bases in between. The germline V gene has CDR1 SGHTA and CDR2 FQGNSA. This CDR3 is CASSRKGTTAEKLFF. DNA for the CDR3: TGTGCCAGCAGCCGTAAAGGGACAACGGCGGAAAAACTGTTTTTT.

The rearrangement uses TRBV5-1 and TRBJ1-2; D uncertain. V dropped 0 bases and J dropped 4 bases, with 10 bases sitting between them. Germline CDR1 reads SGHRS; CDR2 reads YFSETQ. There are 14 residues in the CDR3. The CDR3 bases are TGCGCCAGCAGCTTGGATTCCACCAGCTATGGCTACACCTTC. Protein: CASSLDSTSYGYTF.

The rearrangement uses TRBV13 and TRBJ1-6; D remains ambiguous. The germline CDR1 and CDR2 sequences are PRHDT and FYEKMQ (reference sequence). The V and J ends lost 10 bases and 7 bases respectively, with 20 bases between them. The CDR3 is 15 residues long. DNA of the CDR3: TGTGCCACCCAATCCGGGGAAATTTCCAATTCACCCCTCCACTTT. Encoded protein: CATQSGEISNSPLHF. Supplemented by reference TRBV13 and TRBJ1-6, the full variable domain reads AAGVIQSPRHLIKEKRETATLKCYPIPRHDTVYWYQQGPGQDPQFLISFYEKMQSDKGSIPDRFSAQQFSDYHSELNMSSLELGDSALYFCATQSGEISNSPLHFGNGTRLTVT.

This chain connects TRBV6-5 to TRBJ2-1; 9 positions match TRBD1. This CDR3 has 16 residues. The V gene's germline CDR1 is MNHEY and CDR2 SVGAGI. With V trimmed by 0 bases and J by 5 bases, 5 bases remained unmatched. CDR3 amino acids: CASSYSWTGANNEQFF. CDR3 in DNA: TGTGCCAGCAGTTACTCTTGGACAGGGGCTAACAATGAGCAGTTCTTC.